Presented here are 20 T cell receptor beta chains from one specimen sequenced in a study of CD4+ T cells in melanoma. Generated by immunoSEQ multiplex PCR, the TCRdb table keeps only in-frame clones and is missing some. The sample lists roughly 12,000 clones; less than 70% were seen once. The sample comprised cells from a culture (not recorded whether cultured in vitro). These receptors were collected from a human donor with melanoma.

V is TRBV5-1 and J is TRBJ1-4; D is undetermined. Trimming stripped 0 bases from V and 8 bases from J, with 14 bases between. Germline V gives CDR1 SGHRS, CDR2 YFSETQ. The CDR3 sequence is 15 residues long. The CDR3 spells CASSLGAGSGEKLFF. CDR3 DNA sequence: TGCGCCAGCAGCTTGGGTGCAGGAAGTGGCGAAAAACTGTTTTTT.

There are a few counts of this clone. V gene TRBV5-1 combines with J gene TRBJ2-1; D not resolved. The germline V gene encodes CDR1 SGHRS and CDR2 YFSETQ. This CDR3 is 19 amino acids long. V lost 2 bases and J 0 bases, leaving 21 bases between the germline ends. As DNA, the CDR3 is TGCGCCAGCAGCTTCCGTTCGGGCGGATCTTTCACCTCCTACAATGAGCAGTTCTTC. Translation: CASSFRSGGSFTSYNEQFF.

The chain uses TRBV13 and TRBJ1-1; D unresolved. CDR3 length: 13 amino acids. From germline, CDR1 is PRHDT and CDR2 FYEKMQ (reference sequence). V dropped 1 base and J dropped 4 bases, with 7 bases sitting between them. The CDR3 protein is CASSLDFSTEAFF. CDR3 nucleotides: TGTGCCAGCAGCTTAGATTTCAGCACTGAAGCTTTCTTT.

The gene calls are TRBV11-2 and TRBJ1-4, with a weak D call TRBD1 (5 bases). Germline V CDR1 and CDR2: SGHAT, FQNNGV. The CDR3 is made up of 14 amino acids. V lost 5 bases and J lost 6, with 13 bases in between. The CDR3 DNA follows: TGTGCCAGCAGCCGGGACCTCTCCTATGAAAAACTGTTTTTT. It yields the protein CASSRDLSYEKLFF.

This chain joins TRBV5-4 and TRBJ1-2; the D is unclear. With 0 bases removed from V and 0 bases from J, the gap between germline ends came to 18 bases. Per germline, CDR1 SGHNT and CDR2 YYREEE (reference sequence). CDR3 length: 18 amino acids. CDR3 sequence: CASSLEIRTLTANYGYTF. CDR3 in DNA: TGTGCCAGCAGCTTGGAGATACGAACCCTGACGGCTAACTATGGCTACACCTTC.

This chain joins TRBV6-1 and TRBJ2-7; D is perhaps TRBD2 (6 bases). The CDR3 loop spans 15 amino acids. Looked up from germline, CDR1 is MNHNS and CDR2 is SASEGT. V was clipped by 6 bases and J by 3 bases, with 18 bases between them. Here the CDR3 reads CASREGGPGYYEQYF. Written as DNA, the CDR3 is TGTGCCAGCAGAGAGGGAGGTCCGGGGTACTACGAGCAGTACTTC.

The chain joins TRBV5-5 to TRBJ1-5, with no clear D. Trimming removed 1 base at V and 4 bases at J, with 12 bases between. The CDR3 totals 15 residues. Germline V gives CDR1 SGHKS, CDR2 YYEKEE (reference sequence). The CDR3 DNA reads TGTGCCAGCAGCTTGCAGGTCTCCATTAATCAGCCCCAGCATTTT. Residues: CASSLQVSINQPQHF.

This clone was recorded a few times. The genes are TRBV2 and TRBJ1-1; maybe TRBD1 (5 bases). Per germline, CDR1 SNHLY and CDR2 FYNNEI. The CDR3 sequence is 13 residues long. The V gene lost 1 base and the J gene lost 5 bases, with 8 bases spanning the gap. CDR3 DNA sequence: TGTGCCAGCAGTGAAGAGGGGTTTACTGAAGCTTTCTTT. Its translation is CASSEEGFTEAFF.

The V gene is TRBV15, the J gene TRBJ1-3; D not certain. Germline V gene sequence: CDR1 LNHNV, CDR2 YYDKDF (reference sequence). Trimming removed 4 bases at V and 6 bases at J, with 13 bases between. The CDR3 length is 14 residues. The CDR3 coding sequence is TGTGCCACCAGCAAGTCGGCTCTGGAAAACACCATATATTTT. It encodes CATSKSALENTIYF.

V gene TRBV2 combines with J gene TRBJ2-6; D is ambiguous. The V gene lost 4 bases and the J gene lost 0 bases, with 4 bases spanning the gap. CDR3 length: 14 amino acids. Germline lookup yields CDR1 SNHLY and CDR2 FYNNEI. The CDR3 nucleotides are TGTGCCAGCAGTGCTTTCTCTGGGGCCAACGTCCTGACTTTC. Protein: CASSAFSGANVLTF.

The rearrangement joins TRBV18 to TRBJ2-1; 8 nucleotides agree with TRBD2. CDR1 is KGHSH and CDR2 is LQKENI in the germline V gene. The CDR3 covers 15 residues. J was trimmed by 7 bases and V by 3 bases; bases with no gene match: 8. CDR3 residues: CASSPSGLVGNEQFF. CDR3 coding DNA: TGTGCCAGCTCACCCTCGGGACTAGTGGGAAATGAGCAGTTCTTC.

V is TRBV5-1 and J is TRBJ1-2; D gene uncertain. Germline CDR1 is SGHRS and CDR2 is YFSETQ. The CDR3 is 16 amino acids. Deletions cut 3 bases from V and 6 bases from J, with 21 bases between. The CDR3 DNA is TGCGCCAGCAGCTCCACTTTTGCGCCATCCTTCCATGGCTACACCTTC. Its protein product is CASSSTFAPSFHGYTF.

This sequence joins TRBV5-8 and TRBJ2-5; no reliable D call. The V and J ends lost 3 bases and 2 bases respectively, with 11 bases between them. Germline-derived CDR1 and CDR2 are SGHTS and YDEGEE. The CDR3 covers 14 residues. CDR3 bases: TGTGCCAGCAGCTCTTACTACATTCAAGAGACCCAGTACTTC. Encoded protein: CASSSYYIQETQYF.

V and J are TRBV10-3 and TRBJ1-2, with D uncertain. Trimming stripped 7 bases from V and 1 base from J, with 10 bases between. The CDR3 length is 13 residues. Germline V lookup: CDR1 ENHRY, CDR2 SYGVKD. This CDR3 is CAINGRFNYGYTF. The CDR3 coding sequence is TGTGCCATCAACGGACGGTTTAACTATGGCTACACCTTC.

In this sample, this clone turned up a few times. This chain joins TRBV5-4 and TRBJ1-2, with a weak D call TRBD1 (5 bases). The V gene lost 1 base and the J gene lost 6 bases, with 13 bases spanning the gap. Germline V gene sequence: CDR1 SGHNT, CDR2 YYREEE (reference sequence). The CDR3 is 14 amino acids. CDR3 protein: CASSLQGRPDGYTF. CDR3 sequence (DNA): TGTGCCAGCAGCTTGCAGGGCCGTCCGGATGGCTACACCTTC.

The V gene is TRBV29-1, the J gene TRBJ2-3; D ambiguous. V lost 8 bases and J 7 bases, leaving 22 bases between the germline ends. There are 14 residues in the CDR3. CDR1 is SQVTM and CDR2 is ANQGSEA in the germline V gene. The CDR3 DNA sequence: TGCAGCACTCGAGAGAGTGCAGCTTCTAATACGCAGTATTTT. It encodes CSTRESAASNTQYF.

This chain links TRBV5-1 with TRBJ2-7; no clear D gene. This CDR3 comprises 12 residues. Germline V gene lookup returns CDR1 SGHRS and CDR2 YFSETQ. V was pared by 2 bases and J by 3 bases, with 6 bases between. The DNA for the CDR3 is TGCGCCAGCAGCTTTTCCGGCTACGAGCAGTACTTC. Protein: CASSFSGYEQYF. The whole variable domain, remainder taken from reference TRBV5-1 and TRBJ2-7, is KAGVTQTPRYLIKTRGQQVTLSCSPISGHRSVSWYQQTPGQGLQFLFEYFSETQRNKGNFPGRFSGRQFSNSRSEMNVSTLELGDSALYLCASSFSGYEQYFGPGTRLTVT.

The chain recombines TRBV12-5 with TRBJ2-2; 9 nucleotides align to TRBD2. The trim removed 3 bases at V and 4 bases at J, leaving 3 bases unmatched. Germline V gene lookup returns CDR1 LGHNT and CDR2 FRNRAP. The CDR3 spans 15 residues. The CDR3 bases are TGTGCTAGTGGTTTAGAACTAGCGGGCACCGGGGAGCTGTTTTTT. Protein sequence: CASGLELAGTGELFF.

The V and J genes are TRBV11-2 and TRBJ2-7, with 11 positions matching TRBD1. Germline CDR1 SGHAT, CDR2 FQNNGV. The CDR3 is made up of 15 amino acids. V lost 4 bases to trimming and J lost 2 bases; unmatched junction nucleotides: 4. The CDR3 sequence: CASSSGTGGPYEQYF. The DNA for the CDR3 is TGTGCCAGCAGCTCCGGGACAGGGGGGCCCTACGAGCAGTACTTC.

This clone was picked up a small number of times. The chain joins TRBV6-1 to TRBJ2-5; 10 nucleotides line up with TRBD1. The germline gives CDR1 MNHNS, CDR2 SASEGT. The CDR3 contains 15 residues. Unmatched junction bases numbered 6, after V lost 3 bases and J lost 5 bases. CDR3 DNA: TGTGCCAGCAGTGATATGACAGGGGGCGCGGAGACCCAGTACTTC. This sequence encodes CASSDMTGGAETQYF.